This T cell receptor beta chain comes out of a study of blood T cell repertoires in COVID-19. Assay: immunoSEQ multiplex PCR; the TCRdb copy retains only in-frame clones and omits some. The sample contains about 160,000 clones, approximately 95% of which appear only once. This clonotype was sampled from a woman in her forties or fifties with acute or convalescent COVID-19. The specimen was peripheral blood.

This chain's CDR3 is CAISESQGINSPLHF. CDR3 bases: TGTGCCATCAGTGAGTCGCAGGGTATTAATTCACCCCTCCACTTT. The chain combines TRBV10-3 with TRBJ1-6; D is possibly TRBD1 (5 bases). V was shortened by 0 bases and J by 6 bases, with 9 bases between the two germline ends. There are 15 residues in the CDR3. CDR1 and CDR2 (germline): ENHRY, SYGVKD.